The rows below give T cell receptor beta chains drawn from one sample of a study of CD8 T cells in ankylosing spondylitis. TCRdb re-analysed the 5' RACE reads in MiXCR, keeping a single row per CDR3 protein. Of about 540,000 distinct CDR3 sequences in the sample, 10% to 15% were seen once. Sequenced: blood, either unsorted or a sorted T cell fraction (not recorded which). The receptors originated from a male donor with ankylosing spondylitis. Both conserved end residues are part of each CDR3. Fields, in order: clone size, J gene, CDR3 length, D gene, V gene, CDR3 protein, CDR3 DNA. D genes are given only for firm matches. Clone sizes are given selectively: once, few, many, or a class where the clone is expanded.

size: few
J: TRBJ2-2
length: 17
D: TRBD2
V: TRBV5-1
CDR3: CASSLLTGLAGGRELFF
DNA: TGCGCCAGCAGCCTTTTGACGGGACTAGCGGGAGGAAGGGAGCTGTTTTTT

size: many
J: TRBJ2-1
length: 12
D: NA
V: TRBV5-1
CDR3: CASSLDRSEQFF
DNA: TGCGCCAGCAGCTTGGACAGGAGTGAGCAGTTCTTC

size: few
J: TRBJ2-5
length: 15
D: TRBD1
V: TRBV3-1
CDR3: CASSQTRGRGETQYF
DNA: TGTGCCAGCAGCCAAACCAGGGGGCGCGGAGAGACCCAGTACTTC

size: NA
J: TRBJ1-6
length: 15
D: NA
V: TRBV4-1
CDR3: CASSQDARADSPLHF
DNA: TGCGCCAGCAGCCAAGATGCCAGGGCTGATTCACCCCTCCACTTT

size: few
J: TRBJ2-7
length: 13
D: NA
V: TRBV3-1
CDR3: CASSQEWTREQYF
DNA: TGTGCCAGCAGCCAAGAATGGACGCGCGAGCAGTACTTC

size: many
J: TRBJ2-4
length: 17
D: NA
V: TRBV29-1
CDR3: CSVEEQGGVGGKNIQYF
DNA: TGCAGCGTTGAAGAACAAGGGGGAGTAGGAGGCAAAAACATTCAGTACTTC

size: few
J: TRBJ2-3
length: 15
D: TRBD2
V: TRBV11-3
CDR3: CASSLAAGGSDTQYF
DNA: TGTGCCAGCAGCTTGGCGGCGGGAGGGTCAGATACGCAGTATTTT

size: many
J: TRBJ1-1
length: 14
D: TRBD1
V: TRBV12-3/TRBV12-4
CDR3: CASSYRTGSTEAFF
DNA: TGTGCCAGCAGTTACCGGACAGGGAGTACTGAAGCTTTCTTT

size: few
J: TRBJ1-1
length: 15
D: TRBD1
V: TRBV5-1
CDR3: CASSRGTGTGTEAFF
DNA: TGCGCCAGCAGCCGCGGGACAGGGACGGGCACTGAAGCTTTCTTT

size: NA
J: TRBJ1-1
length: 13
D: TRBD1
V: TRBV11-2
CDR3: CASSFHRGTEAFF
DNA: TGTGCCAGCAGCTTCCACAGGGGCACTGAAGCTTTCTTT

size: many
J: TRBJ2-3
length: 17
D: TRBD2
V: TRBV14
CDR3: CASSHPMLAGVTDTQYF
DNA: TGTGCCAGCAGCCACCCTATGCTGGCGGGAGTGACAGATACGCAGTATTTT

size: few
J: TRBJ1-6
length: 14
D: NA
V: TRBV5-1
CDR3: CASSLGQLNSPLHF
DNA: TGCGCCAGCAGCCTAGGACAGCTTAATTCACCCCTCCACTTT

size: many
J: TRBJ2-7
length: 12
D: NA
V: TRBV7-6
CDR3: CASSLALYEQYF
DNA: TGTGCCAGCAGCTTAGCGCTATACGAGCAGTACTTC

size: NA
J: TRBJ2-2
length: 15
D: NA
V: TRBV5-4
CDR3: CASSALDRNTGELFF
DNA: TGTGCCAGCAGCGCTTTGGACAGGAACACCGGGGAGCTGTTTTTT

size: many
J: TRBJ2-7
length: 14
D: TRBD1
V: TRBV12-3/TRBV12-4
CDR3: CASSFAGGPYEQYF
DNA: TGTGCCAGCAGTTTCGCAGGGGGCCCCTACGAGCAGTACTTC

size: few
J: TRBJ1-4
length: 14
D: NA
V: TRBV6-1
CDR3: CASSSTGSNEKLFF
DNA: TGTGCCAGCAGTAGTACAGGTTCTAATGAAAAACTGTTTTTT

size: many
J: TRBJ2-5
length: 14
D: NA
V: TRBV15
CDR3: CATSNTKSAETQYF
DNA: TGTGCCACCAGCAATACGAAGAGTGCGGAGACCCAGTACTTC

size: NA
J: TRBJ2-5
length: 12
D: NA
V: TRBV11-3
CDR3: CASSRAPRAQYF
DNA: TGTGCCAGCAGCCGGGCCCCAAGGGCCCAGTACTTC

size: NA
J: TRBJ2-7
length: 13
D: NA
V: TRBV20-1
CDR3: CSARVGGPYEQYF
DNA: TGCAGTGCTAGAGTTGGAGGGCCTTACGAGCAGTACTTC

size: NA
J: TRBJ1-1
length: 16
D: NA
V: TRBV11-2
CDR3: CASSLRPRGTGAEAFF
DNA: TGTGCCAGCAGCCTCAGGCCCCGGGGGACGGGGGCTGAAGCTTTCTTT

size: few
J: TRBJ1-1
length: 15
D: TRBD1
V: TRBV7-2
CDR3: CASSLGQVLGPEAFF
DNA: TGTGCCAGCAGTTTGGGACAGGTCCTGGGCCCTGAAGCTTTCTTT